This TCR beta chain was captured by sequencing in a study of cytomegalovirus exposure and HLA in healthy donors. Study-wide results and caveats: Most TCR sequences showed up rarely, but some public TCRs showed up in many donors.

CDR1 SGHAT and CDR2 FQNNGV come from the germline V gene. V was clipped by 4 bases and J by 4 bases; unmatched bases: 16. The CDR3 runs 18 residues. Turning to this clone: Its target is unknown.

Primers for the PCR totalled 60 Vbeta and 13 Jbeta. Method: immunoSEQ multiplex PCR; TCRdb's copy keeps in-frame clones and lacks some. The sample includes approximately 140,000 clones, over 70% of them seen just once. The sequence was collected from a woman in her thirties or forties in good health and CMV-seropositive. The sample taken for sequencing was PBMCs. This chain uses TRBV11-2 with TRBJ2-4; 7 bases are shared with TRBD2. The CDR3 DNA reads as TGTGCCAGCAGCTCCCTCGACCGCTCGAGCGGGGTGAAAAACATTCAGTACTTC. This translates into CASSSLDRSSGVKNIQYF.